This T cell receptor beta chain is drawn from a study of monozygotic twins with inflammatory bowel disease. The study's findings and limits: No repertoire similarity difference was seen between concordant and discordant twins; power was possibly limited. Patients received differing immunosuppressive treatments, which may have added variability to their repertoires.

A note on this clonotype: The antigen remains unidentified.

The CDR3 spans 18 residues. Germline V gene lookup returns CDR1 LGHDT and CDR2 YNNKEL (reference sequence). TCRdb reworked the 5' RACE reads into one entry per CDR3 protein, no DNA. The specimen's table records roughly 330,000 distinct CDR3 sequences. The source is a human donor with ulcerative colitis or Crohn's disease, or a healthy co-twin of an affected twin (not recorded which). The sequenced sample consisted of blood. The V call is TRBV3-1, the J call TRBJ1-1; there is no DNA to check the TCRdb D call of TRBD1. CDR3 protein: CASSQGGGFGIGNTEAFF.